Listed below are T cell receptor beta chains from one sample, sequenced in a study of OX40 agonist ivuxolimab in advanced cancers. Method: immunoSEQ multiplex PCR; TCRdb's copy keeps in-frame clones and lacks some. The data contain about 53,000 clones, roughly 84% of them seen just once; the ten biggest clones take up approximately 1.5%. The sequencing used CD4+ or CD8+ T cells sorted from blood, collected in a trial of the OX40 agonist ivuxolimab. The receptor source for this set is an adult with an advanced solid tumor such as melanoma, head and neck, liver or kidney cancer. CDR3s include the opening cysteine and the closing phenylalanine or tryptophan. A D gene is named only where the DNA matches it firmly. Part of the rows lack a size; the others show once, few, many or a class for expanded clones.

j_gene: TRBJ2-3; v_gene: TRBV7-3; abundance: once; d_gene: TRBD2; CDR3nt: TGTGCCAGCAGCTTAAGTGGGACTAGCGGGAATCAGTATTTT; CDR3aa: CASSLSGTSGNQYF
j_gene: TRBJ1-1; v_gene: TRBV6-1; abundance: NA; d_gene: TRBD1; CDR3nt: TGTGCCAGCAGTGATCAGGGGGAAACCTACTTCTTT; CDR3aa: CASSDQGETYFF
j_gene: TRBJ2-1; v_gene: TRBV6-1; abundance: NA; d_gene: TRBD2; CDR3nt: TGTGCCAGCAGTTCCCGGACTAGCGGGAGCTATGAGCAGTTCTTC; CDR3aa: CASSSRTSGSYEQFF
j_gene: TRBJ2-3; v_gene: TRBV7-6; abundance: NA; d_gene: NA; CDR3nt: TGTGCCAGCAGCTTAAGCCAGCAGGGGGATACGCAGTATTTT; CDR3aa: CASSLSQQGDTQYF
j_gene: TRBJ2-5; v_gene: TRBV29-1; abundance: NA; d_gene: TRBD1; CDR3nt: TGCAGCGCCGGGACAGGGGTTAAGACCCAGTACTTC; CDR3aa: CSAGTGVKTQYF
j_gene: TRBJ2-1; v_gene: TRBV9; abundance: NA; d_gene: NA; CDR3nt: TGTGCCAGCAGCGTTCAGGGACCGGGCAATGAGCAGTTCTTC; CDR3aa: CASSVQGPGNEQFF
j_gene: TRBJ2-7; v_gene: TRBV30; abundance: NA; d_gene: TRBD2; CDR3nt: TGTGCCTGCGACCTCGGGACTAGCGGGAGTAGGGGGCAGTACTTC; CDR3aa: CACDLGTSGSRGQYF
j_gene: TRBJ2-5; v_gene: TRBV19; abundance: NA; d_gene: NA; CDR3nt: TGTGCCAGTAGTCCCGGAAAAGACTGGAAGACCCAGTACTTC; CDR3aa: CASSPGKDWKTQYF
j_gene: TRBJ1-6; v_gene: TRBV7-9; abundance: NA; d_gene: NA; CDR3nt: TGTGCCAGCAGCTTAAGCAGCTCCTATAATTCACCCCTCCACTTT; CDR3aa: CASSLSSSYNSPLHF
j_gene: TRBJ2-6; v_gene: TRBV7-2; abundance: NA; d_gene: NA; CDR3nt: TGTGCCAGCAGCTGGGGGGTTTATGCAAGGTCTGGGGCCAACGTCCTGACTTTC; CDR3aa: CASSWGVYARSGANVLTF
j_gene: TRBJ2-5; v_gene: TRBV7-3; abundance: NA; d_gene: NA; CDR3nt: TGTGCCAGCAGCTCCGAGCCTAGGACAGCTAAAGAGACCCAGTACTTC; CDR3aa: CASSSEPRTAKETQYF
j_gene: TRBJ2-5; v_gene: TRBV6-1; abundance: NA; d_gene: NA; CDR3nt: TGTGCCAGCAGTCTACGATACAGGGATGGAGAGACCCAGTACTTC; CDR3aa: CASSLRYRDGETQYF
j_gene: TRBJ1-3; v_gene: TRBV7-6; abundance: NA; d_gene: NA; CDR3nt: TGTGCCAGGACAGTCCCTGGAAACACCATATATTTT; CDR3aa: CARTVPGNTIYF
j_gene: TRBJ2-7; v_gene: TRBV2; abundance: NA; d_gene: NA; CDR3nt: TGTGCCAGCAGGCCCCGACAGAGCTCCTACGAGCAGTACTTC; CDR3aa: CASRPRQSSYEQYF
j_gene: TRBJ2-2; v_gene: TRBV11-3; abundance: NA; d_gene: NA; CDR3nt: TGTGCCGGCAGCTTAGGGAGGAAGATCGGGGAGCTGTTTTTT; CDR3aa: CAGSLGRKIGELFF
j_gene: TRBJ1-2; v_gene: TRBV7-2; abundance: NA; d_gene: TRBD1; CDR3nt: TGTGCCAGCAGCTTAGGGACAGGATCTGGAGGCTACACCTTC; CDR3aa: CASSLGTGSGGYTF
j_gene: TRBJ2-7; v_gene: TRBV10-3; abundance: NA; d_gene: TRBD2; CDR3nt: TGTGCCATCAGTGACGGACTAGCGTACTCCTACGAGCAGTACTTC; CDR3aa: CAISDGLAYSYEQYF
j_gene: TRBJ2-1; v_gene: TRBV11-2; abundance: NA; d_gene: NA; CDR3nt: TGTGCCAGCAGCTTATCAAGTGAGCAGTTCTTC; CDR3aa: CASSLSSEQFF
j_gene: TRBJ2-7; v_gene: TRBV2; abundance: once; d_gene: NA; CDR3nt: TGTGCCACCTCGGTGGACAGTGCTTCCTACGAGCAGTACTTC; CDR3aa: CATSVDSASYEQYF
j_gene: TRBJ1-2; v_gene: TRBV6-6; abundance: NA; d_gene: NA; CDR3nt: TGTGCCAGCAGTTACTCGGAGGGGAGTGGCTACACCTTC; CDR3aa: CASSYSEGSGYTF
j_gene: TRBJ2-7; v_gene: TRBV6-5; abundance: NA; d_gene: TRBD1; CDR3nt: TGTGCCAGCAGTTACTCAGGACAGGACGACGAGCAGTACTTC; CDR3aa: CASSYSGQDDEQYF
j_gene: TRBJ2-7; v_gene: TRBV7-9; abundance: NA; d_gene: NA; CDR3nt: TGTGCCAGCAGCGGGGGGGGCAGGACCTCCTACGAGCAGTACTTC; CDR3aa: CASSGGGRTSYEQYF
j_gene: TRBJ2-1; v_gene: TRBV18; abundance: NA; d_gene: NA; CDR3nt: TGTGCCAGCTCACCACCGTCGGGAACCAATGAGCAGTTCTTC; CDR3aa: CASSPPSGTNEQFF
j_gene: TRBJ2-1; v_gene: TRBV20-1; abundance: NA; d_gene: NA; CDR3nt: TGCAGTGCTAGGGGCCTGGGGGAGCAGTTCTTC; CDR3aa: CSARGLGEQFF
j_gene: TRBJ2-2; v_gene: TRBV6-5; abundance: NA; d_gene: TRBD2; CDR3nt: TGTGCCAGCAGGAACAGCGGGATCACCGGGGAGCTGTTTTTT; CDR3aa: CASRNSGITGELFF
j_gene: TRBJ2-5; v_gene: TRBV18; abundance: NA; d_gene: NA; CDR3nt: TGTGCCAGCTCACCCGGTGCGCAAGAGACCCAGTACTTC; CDR3aa: CASSPGAQETQYF
j_gene: TRBJ1-2; v_gene: TRBV25-1; abundance: NA; d_gene: TRBD1; CDR3nt: TGTGCCAGCAGTCTAACAGGGGGCCCTAACTATGGCTACACCTTC; CDR3aa: CASSLTGGPNYGYTF
j_gene: TRBJ2-3; v_gene: TRBV27; abundance: NA; d_gene: TRBD2; CDR3nt: TGTGCCTGGGGTAGCGGGATAAACACAGATACGCAGTATTTT; CDR3aa: CAWGSGINTDTQYF
j_gene: TRBJ2-5; v_gene: TRBV5-1; abundance: NA; d_gene: TRBD1; CDR3nt: TGCGCCAGCAGCGCAACAGGGGGCGGAATCCAAGAGACCCAGTACTTC; CDR3aa: CASSATGGGIQETQYF
j_gene: TRBJ2-5; v_gene: TRBV10-1; abundance: NA; d_gene: NA; CDR3nt: TGCGCCAGCAGTGAGGGTCCGTTAGAGGAGACCCAGTACTTC; CDR3aa: CASSEGPLEETQYF
j_gene: TRBJ2-3; v_gene: TRBV5-1; abundance: NA; d_gene: TRBD2; CDR3nt: TGCGCCAGCAGCGACCCTAGGACTAGCGGAGATACGCAGTATTTT; CDR3aa: CASSDPRTSGDTQYF
j_gene: TRBJ2-7; v_gene: TRBV11-2; abundance: NA; d_gene: NA; CDR3nt: TGTGCCAGCAGCCGTCAGGGGAACTCCTACGAGCAGTACTTC; CDR3aa: CASSRQGNSYEQYF
j_gene: TRBJ2-2; v_gene: TRBV5-1; abundance: NA; d_gene: TRBD2; CDR3nt: TGCGCCAGCAGCTCCCGGGGGCGGGAGGGCACCGGGGAGCTGTTTTTT; CDR3aa: CASSSRGREGTGELFF
j_gene: TRBJ2-5; v_gene: TRBV5-6; abundance: NA; d_gene: NA; CDR3nt: TGTGCCAGCAGCCCGCCTAACAGGGGAGGGGAGACCCAGTACTTC; CDR3aa: CASSPPNRGGETQYF
j_gene: TRBJ2-3; v_gene: TRBV18; abundance: NA; d_gene: TRBD1; CDR3nt: TGTGCCAGCTCACCCCGGGACAGGGGAACAGATACGCAGTATTTT; CDR3aa: CASSPRDRGTDTQYF
j_gene: TRBJ2-2; v_gene: TRBV29-1; abundance: NA; d_gene: NA; CDR3nt: TGCAGCGCGGGAGGAAGGGGGCGGGTCGGGGAGCTGTTTTTT; CDR3aa: CSAGGRGRVGELFF
j_gene: TRBJ1-1; v_gene: TRBV15; abundance: NA; d_gene: TRBD1; CDR3nt: TGTGCCACCAGCAGAAGGGGACAGGGAGGCACTGAAGCTTTCTTT; CDR3aa: CATSRRGQGGTEAFF
j_gene: TRBJ2-3; v_gene: TRBV18; abundance: NA; d_gene: TRBD1; CDR3nt: TGTGCCAGCTGCACCGGGACAGGAGGGGATACGCAGTATTTT; CDR3aa: CASCTGTGGDTQYF
j_gene: TRBJ2-3; v_gene: TRBV5-1; abundance: NA; d_gene: NA; CDR3nt: TGCGCCAGCAGCTTGCAGGGGGGACAAAGCACAGATACGCAGTATTTT; CDR3aa: CASSLQGGQSTDTQYF
j_gene: TRBJ2-2; v_gene: TRBV28; abundance: NA; d_gene: NA; CDR3nt: TGTGCCAGCAGTTTGCAGGGGGGGACGGGCACCGGGGAGCTGTTTTTT; CDR3aa: CASSLQGGTGTGELFF
j_gene: TRBJ2-1; v_gene: TRBV25-1; abundance: NA; d_gene: TRBD2; CDR3nt: TGTGCCAGCAGTGCCCAGACTAGCGGAGTCTACAATGAGCAGTTCTTC; CDR3aa: CASSAQTSGVYNEQFF
j_gene: TRBJ2-4; v_gene: TRBV4-1; abundance: NA; d_gene: NA; CDR3nt: TGCGCCAGCAGCCAAGCGCTTCCGGACAGATCTAAAAACATTCAGTACTTC; CDR3aa: CASSQALPDRSKNIQYF
j_gene: TRBJ1-6; v_gene: TRBV5-1; abundance: NA; d_gene: NA; CDR3nt: TGCGCCAGCAGCCCCGAGGGAGGCGGGCAAGATAATTCACCCCTCCACTTT; CDR3aa: CASSPEGGGQDNSPLHF
j_gene: TRBJ1-5; v_gene: TRBV7-9; abundance: NA; d_gene: NA; CDR3nt: TGTGCCAGCAGCCCAGTTTCTAGCAATCAGCCCCAGCATTTT; CDR3aa: CASSPVSSNQPQHF